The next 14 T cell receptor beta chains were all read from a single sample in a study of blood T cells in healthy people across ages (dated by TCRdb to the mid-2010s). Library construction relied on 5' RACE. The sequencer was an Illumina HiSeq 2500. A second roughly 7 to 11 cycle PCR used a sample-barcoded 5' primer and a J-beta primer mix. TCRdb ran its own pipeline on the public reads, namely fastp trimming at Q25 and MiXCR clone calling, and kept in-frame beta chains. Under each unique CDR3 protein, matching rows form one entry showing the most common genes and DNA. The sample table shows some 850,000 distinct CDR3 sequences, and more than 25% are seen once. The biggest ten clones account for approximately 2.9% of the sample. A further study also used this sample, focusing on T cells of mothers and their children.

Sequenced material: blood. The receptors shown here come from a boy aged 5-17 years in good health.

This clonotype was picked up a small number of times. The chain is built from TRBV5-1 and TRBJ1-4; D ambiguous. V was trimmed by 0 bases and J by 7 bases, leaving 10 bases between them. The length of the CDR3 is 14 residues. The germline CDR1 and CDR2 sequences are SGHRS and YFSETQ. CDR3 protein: CASSLGSAREKLFF. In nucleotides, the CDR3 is TGCGCCAGCAGCTTGGGATCCGCTCGTGAAAAACTGTTTTTT. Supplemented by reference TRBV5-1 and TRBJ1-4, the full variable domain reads KAGVTQTPRYLIKTRGQQVTLSCSPISGHRSVSWYQQTPGQGLQFLFEYFSETQRNKGNFPGRFSGRQFSNSRSEMNVSTLELGDSALYLCASSLGSAREKLFFGSGTQLSVL.

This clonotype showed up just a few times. The CDR3 DNA follows: TGTGCCAGCAGCGTGGGCCTAGCGGGGGGGCCATGGGAGCAGTTCTTC. This translates into CASSVGLAGGPWEQFF. The rearrangement uses TRBV9 and TRBJ2-5; 12 bases are a match to TRBD2. The DNA end is more similar to TRBJ2-1, so the J call may be wrong. The CDR3 is 16 residues long. Germline CDR1 is SGDLS and CDR2 is YYNGEE.

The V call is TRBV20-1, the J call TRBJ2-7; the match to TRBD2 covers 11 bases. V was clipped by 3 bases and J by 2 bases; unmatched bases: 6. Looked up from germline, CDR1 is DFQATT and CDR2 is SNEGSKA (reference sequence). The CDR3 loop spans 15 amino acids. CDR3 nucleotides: TGCAGTGCTAGCCTAGCGGGGGGACTAGCCTACGAGCAGTACTTC. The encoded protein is CSASLAGGLAYEQYF.

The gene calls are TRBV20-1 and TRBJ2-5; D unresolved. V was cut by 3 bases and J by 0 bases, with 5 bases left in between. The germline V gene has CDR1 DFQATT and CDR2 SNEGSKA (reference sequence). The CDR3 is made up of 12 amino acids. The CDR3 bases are TGCAGTGCTAGTGCCAACCAAGAGACCCAGTACTTC. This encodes CSASANQETQYF.

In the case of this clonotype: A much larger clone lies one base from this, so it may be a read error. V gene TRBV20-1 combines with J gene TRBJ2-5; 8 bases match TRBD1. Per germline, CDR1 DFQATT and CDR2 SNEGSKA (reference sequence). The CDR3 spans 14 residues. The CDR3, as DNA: TGCAGTGCTCCCCGGACAGGGAACCAAGAGACCCATTACTTC. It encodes CSAPRTGNQETHYF.

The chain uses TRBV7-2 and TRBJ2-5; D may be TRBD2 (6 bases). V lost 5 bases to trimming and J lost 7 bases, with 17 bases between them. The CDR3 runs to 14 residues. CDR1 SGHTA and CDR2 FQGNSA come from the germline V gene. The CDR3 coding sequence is TGTGCCAGCAGCCCCGAAGCGAGGAGGGGGACCCAGTACTTC. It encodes CASSPEARRGTQYF.

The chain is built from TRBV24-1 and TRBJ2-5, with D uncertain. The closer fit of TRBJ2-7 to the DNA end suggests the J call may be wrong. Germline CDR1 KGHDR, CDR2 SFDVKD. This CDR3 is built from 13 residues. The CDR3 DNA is TGTGCCACCAGTGATCCCGGCTCCTACGAGCAGTACTTC. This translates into CATSDPGSYEQYF.

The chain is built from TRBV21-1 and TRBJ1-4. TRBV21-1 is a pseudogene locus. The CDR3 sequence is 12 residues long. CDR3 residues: CASGASNEKLFF. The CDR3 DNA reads TGTGCCAGCGGGGCTAGTAATGAAAAACTGTTTTTT.

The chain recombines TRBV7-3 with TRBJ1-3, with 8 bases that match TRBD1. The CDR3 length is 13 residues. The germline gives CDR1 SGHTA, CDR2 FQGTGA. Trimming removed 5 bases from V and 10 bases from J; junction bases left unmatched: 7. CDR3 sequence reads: CASSLGQGQTIYF. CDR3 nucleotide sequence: TGTGCCAGCAGCCTAGGACAGGGACAGACCATATATTTT.

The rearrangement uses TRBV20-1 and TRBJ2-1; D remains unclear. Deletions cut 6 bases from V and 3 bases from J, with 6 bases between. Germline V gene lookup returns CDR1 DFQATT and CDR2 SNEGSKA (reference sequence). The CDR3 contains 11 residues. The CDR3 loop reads CSAPLYNEQFF. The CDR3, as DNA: TGCAGTGCCCCACTCTACAATGAGCAGTTCTTC.

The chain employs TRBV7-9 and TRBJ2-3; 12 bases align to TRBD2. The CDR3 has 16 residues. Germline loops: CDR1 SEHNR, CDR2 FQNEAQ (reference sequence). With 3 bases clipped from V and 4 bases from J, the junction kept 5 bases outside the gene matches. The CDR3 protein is CASSLTLAGGADTQYF. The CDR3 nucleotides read TGTGCCAGCAGCTTGACACTAGCGGGAGGAGCAGATACGCAGTATTTT.

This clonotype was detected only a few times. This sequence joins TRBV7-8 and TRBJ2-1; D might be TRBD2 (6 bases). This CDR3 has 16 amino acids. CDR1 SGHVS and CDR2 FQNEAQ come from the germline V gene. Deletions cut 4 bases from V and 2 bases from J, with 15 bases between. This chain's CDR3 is CASSSERLVAYNEQFF. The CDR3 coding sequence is TGTGCCAGCAGCTCAGAAAGACTAGTGGCCTACAATGAGCAGTTCTTC.

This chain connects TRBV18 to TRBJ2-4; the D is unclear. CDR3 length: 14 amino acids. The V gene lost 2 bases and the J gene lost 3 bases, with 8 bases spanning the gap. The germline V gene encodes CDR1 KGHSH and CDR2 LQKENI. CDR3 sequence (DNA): TGTGCCAGCTCACCAGGGGTAGACAAAAACATTCAGTACTTC. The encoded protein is CASSPGVDKNIQYF. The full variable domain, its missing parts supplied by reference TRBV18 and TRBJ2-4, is NAGVMQNPRHLVRRRGQEARLRCSPMKGHSHVYWYRQLPEEGLKFMVYLQKENIIDESGMPKERFSAEFPKEGPSILRIQQVVRGDSAAYFCASSPGVDKNIQYFGAGTRLSVL.

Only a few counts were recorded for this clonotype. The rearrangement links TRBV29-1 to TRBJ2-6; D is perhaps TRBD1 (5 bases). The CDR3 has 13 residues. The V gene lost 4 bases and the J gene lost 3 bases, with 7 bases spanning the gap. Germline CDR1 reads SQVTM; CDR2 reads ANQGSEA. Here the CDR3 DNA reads TGCAGCGTTGCAGGGTTTGGGGCCAACGTCCTGACTTTC. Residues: CSVAGFGANVLTF.